The rows below give T cell receptor beta chains drawn from one sample of a study of response to subunit inactivated influenza vaccine. In TCRdb, the RT-PCR reads were re-called with MiXCR into one record per CDR3 protein. The sample carries roughly 500,000 distinct CDR3 sequences, about 17% recorded once. The starting material was CD4+ T cells sorted from PBMCs, obtained less than 30 months after vaccination. Receptors originate from a man in his fifties or sixties who received an inactivated influenza vaccine. Both conserved end residues are part of each CDR3. A D gene is named only where the DNA matches it firmly. Only part of the rows carry a size: once, few, many, or a class if the clone is expanded.

clone size: many; V gene: TRBV4-3; D gene: NA; J gene: TRBJ2-5; CDR3 protein: CASSPDLGETQYF; CDR3 DNA: TGCGCCAGCAGCCCGGACTTGGGGGAGACCCAGTACTTC
clone size: many; V gene: TRBV20-1; D gene: NA; J gene: TRBJ1-3; CDR3 protein: CSASDPSSGNTIYF; CDR3 DNA: TGCAGTGCTTCCGACCCGAGCTCTGGAAACACCATATATTTT
clone size: NA; V gene: TRBV7-9; D gene: TRBD2; J gene: TRBJ2-1; CDR3 protein: CAISYGLARGEQFF; CDR3 DNA: TGTGCCATCAGCTACGGACTAGCTAGGGGGGAGCAGTTCTTC
clone size: NA; V gene: TRBV18; D gene: TRBD1; J gene: TRBJ1-5; CDR3 protein: CASSNTGVRPQHF; CDR3 DNA: TGTGCCAGCTCAAACACAGGGGTGAGGCCCCAGCATTTT
clone size: NA; V gene: TRBV5-4; D gene: TRBD1; J gene: TRBJ2-5; CDR3 protein: CASSLKTGGLETQYF; CDR3 DNA: TGTGCCAGCAGCTTAAAAACAGGGGGCTTAGAGACCCAGTACTTC
clone size: NA; V gene: TRBV10-3; D gene: NA; J gene: TRBJ1-1; CDR3 protein: CAISRDKNTEAFF; CDR3 DNA: TGTGCCATCAGTCGGGACAAGAACACTGAAGCTTTCTTT
clone size: NA; V gene: TRBV27; D gene: NA; J gene: TRBJ2-2; CDR3 protein: CASSLYPPSFGSTGELFF; CDR3 DNA: TGTGCCAGCAGTTTATACCCCCCTAGCTTCGGGTCCACCGGGGAGCTGTTTTTT
clone size: many; V gene: TRBV20-1; D gene: TRBD1; J gene: TRBJ2-1; CDR3 protein: CSAKPGQTYNEQFF; CDR3 DNA: TGCAGTGCTAAGCCGGGACAGACATACAATGAGCAGTTCTTC
clone size: NA; V gene: TRBV12-3/TRBV12-4; D gene: TRBD2; J gene: TRBJ2-5; CDR3 protein: CASTRAGGIETQYF; CDR3 DNA: TGTGCCAGCACCCGAGCGGGAGGAATAGAGACCCAGTACTTC
clone size: many; V gene: TRBV4-1; D gene: NA; J gene: TRBJ2-7; CDR3 protein: CASSQATLWGSRLGGEQYF; CDR3 DNA: TGCGCCAGCAGCCAAGCCACTCTTTGGGGCTCCCGATTAGGGGGCGAGCAGTACTTC
clone size: NA; V gene: TRBV3-1; D gene: NA; J gene: TRBJ1-2; CDR3 protein: CASSQDLPIYGYTF; CDR3 DNA: TGTGCCAGCAGCCAAGATCTGCCCATCTATGGCTACACCTTC
clone size: many; V gene: TRBV7-2; D gene: NA; J gene: TRBJ2-3; CDR3 protein: CASSLAVPRAGTDTQYF; CDR3 DNA: TGTGCCAGCAGCTTAGCTGTCCCCCGCGCCGGCACAGATACGCAGTATTTT
clone size: few; V gene: TRBV11-2; D gene: NA; J gene: TRBJ2-5; CDR3 protein: CASSSPRVSTRETQYF; CDR3 DNA: TGTGCCAGCAGCTCCCCCAGGGTTTCCACACGAGAGACCCAGTACTTC
clone size: few; V gene: TRBV7-9; D gene: NA; J gene: TRBJ2-3; CDR3 protein: CASSFAPAGQRPDTQYF; CDR3 DNA: TGTGCCAGCAGCTTTGCCCCAGCGGGCCAGAGACCAGATACGCAGTATTTT
clone size: few; V gene: TRBV9; D gene: TRBD2; J gene: TRBJ2-1; CDR3 protein: CASSVGLATYNEQFF; CDR3 DNA: TGTGCCAGCAGCGTAGGACTAGCGACTTACAATGAGCAGTTCTTC
clone size: NA; V gene: TRBV6-1; D gene: NA; J gene: TRBJ2-5; CDR3 protein: CASTNSLGTETQYF; CDR3 DNA: TGTGCCAGCACCAACAGTCTCGGGACAGAGACCCAGTACTTC
clone size: NA; V gene: TRBV7-9; D gene: NA; J gene: TRBJ2-1; CDR3 protein: CASSPTHSIGYNEQFF; CDR3 DNA: TGTGCCAGCAGCCCAACTCACTCCATAGGCTACAATGAGCAGTTCTTC
clone size: NA; V gene: TRBV6-5; D gene: TRBD1; J gene: TRBJ2-7; CDR3 protein: CASSYSRDRGLEQYF; CDR3 DNA: TGTGCCAGCAGTTACTCGCGGGACAGGGGACTCGAGCAGTACTTC
clone size: NA; V gene: TRBV24-1; D gene: NA; J gene: TRBJ2-2; CDR3 protein: CATSDRKGRSIGTGELFF; CDR3 DNA: TGTGCCACCAGTGATCGTAAGGGTCGGTCAATCGGGACCGGGGAGCTGTTTTTT
clone size: NA; V gene: TRBV2; D gene: TRBD1; J gene: TRBJ2-2; CDR3 protein: CASSVGFSPGQGLPGELFF; CDR3 DNA: TGTGCCAGCAGTGTTGGGTTTAGCCCCGGACAGGGTTTGCCCGGGGAGCTGTTTTTT
clone size: few; V gene: TRBV20-1; D gene: NA; J gene: TRBJ2-7; CDR3 protein: CSARDSSGSLFEQYF; CDR3 DNA: TGCAGTGCTAGAGATAGCAGCGGAAGCCTTTTCGAGCAGTACTTC
clone size: NA; V gene: TRBV5-1; D gene: TRBD1; J gene: TRBJ2-5; CDR3 protein: CASSLSGGRETQYF; CDR3 DNA: TGCGCCAGCAGCTTGTCAGGGGGCCGAGAGACCCAGTACTTC
clone size: NA; V gene: TRBV28; D gene: NA; J gene: TRBJ2-7; CDR3 protein: CASRGGGGKGNEQYF; CDR3 DNA: TGTGCCAGCAGGGGGGGTGGAGGGAAAGGCAACGAGCAGTACTTC
clone size: NA; V gene: TRBV3-1; D gene: NA; J gene: TRBJ1-2; CDR3 protein: CASSQEYGGRNGYTF; CDR3 DNA: TGTGCCAGCAGCCAAGAATACGGGGGCCGTAATGGCTACACCTTC
clone size: many; V gene: TRBV5-1; D gene: NA; J gene: TRBJ2-7; CDR3 protein: CASSLQDGYEQYF; CDR3 DNA: TGCGCCAGCAGCTTGCAAGACGGGTACGAGCAGTACTTC
clone size: NA; V gene: TRBV4-3; D gene: NA; J gene: TRBJ2-2; CDR3 protein: CASSQDITGELFF; CDR3 DNA: TGCGCCAGCAGCCAAGATATCACCGGGGAGCTGTTTTTT
clone size: few; V gene: TRBV5-1; D gene: TRBD2; J gene: TRBJ2-5; CDR3 protein: CASRRGGEETQYF; CDR3 DNA: TGCGCCAGCAGACGGGGGGGCGAAGAGACCCAGTACTTC
clone size: few; V gene: TRBV5-1; D gene: NA; J gene: TRBJ1-1; CDR3 protein: CASSLKDPGTEAFF; CDR3 DNA: TGCGCCAGCAGCTTGAAGGATCCTGGGACTGAAGCTTTCTTT
clone size: NA; V gene: TRBV2; D gene: NA; J gene: TRBJ2-3; CDR3 protein: CASSRDTSTDTQYF; CDR3 DNA: TGTGCCAGCTCCCGGGACACTAGCACAGATACGCAGTATTTT
clone size: many; V gene: TRBV4-3; D gene: TRBD2; J gene: TRBJ2-7; CDR3 protein: CASSQGLVGTSASGYEQYF; CDR3 DNA: TGCGCCAGCAGCCAAGGTCTTGTTGGGACTAGCGCCTCAGGGTACGAGCAGTACTTC
clone size: NA; V gene: TRBV28; D gene: NA; J gene: TRBJ2-7; CDR3 protein: CASSYSNYEQYF; CDR3 DNA: TGTGCCAGCAGTTATTCTAACTACGAGCAGTACTTC
clone size: NA; V gene: TRBV3-1; D gene: NA; J gene: TRBJ1-4; CDR3 protein: CASRPHGEWEKLFF; CDR3 DNA: TGTGCCAGCAGGCCTCACGGGGAGTGGGAAAAACTGTTTTTT
clone size: NA; V gene: TRBV7-2; D gene: TRBD1; J gene: TRBJ1-2; CDR3 protein: CASSLDRGVIANYGYTF; CDR3 DNA: TGTGCCAGCAGCTTGGACAGGGGAGTTATAGCTAACTATGGCTACACCTTC
clone size: NA; V gene: TRBV4-3; D gene: TRBD1; J gene: TRBJ2-1; CDR3 protein: CASSQEQGGYNEQFF; CDR3 DNA: TGCGCCAGCAGCCAAGAACAGGGGGGCTACAATGAGCAGTTCTTC
clone size: NA; V gene: TRBV12-3/TRBV12-4; D gene: NA; J gene: TRBJ2-3; CDR3 protein: CASKLRADTQYF; CDR3 DNA: TGTGCCAGCAAATTGAGGGCAGATACGCAGTATTTT
clone size: few; V gene: TRBV11-2; D gene: NA; J gene: TRBJ2-2; CDR3 protein: CASSASQGNLMTTGELFF; CDR3 DNA: TGTGCCAGCAGCGCCAGTCAGGGGAACCTCATGACCACCGGGGAGCTGTTTTTT
clone size: NA; V gene: TRBV15; D gene: NA; J gene: TRBJ2-5; CDR3 protein: CATSRDPQETQYF; CDR3 DNA: TGTGCCACCAGCAGAGACCCACAAGAGACCCAGTACTTC
clone size: NA; V gene: TRBV4-3; D gene: TRBD1; J gene: TRBJ2-2; CDR3 protein: CASSQTTGGANTGELFF; CDR3 DNA: TGCGCCAGCAGCCAGACCACAGGGGGCGCGAACACCGGGGAGCTGTTTTTT
clone size: NA; V gene: TRBV6-6; D gene: TRBD1; J gene: TRBJ1-4; CDR3 protein: CASRAGGEEKLFF; CDR3 DNA: TGTGCCAGCAGGGCAGGGGGCGAAGAAAAACTGTTTTTT
clone size: NA; V gene: TRBV20-1; D gene: TRBD2; J gene: TRBJ2-3; CDR3 protein: CSAGLAVSTDTQYF; CDR3 DNA: TGCAGTGCCGGACTAGCGGTTTCCACAGATACGCAGTATTTT
clone size: NA; V gene: TRBV28; D gene: NA; J gene: TRBJ2-3; CDR3 protein: CASSPRRGRGADTQYF; CDR3 DNA: TGTGCCAGCAGTCCGAGGCGTGGGAGAGGGGCAGATACGCAGTATTTT
clone size: few; V gene: TRBV15; D gene: NA; J gene: TRBJ2-5; CDR3 protein: CATSQGTETQYF; CDR3 DNA: TGTGCCACCAGCCAGGGTACAGAGACCCAGTACTTC
clone size: few; V gene: TRBV10-3; D gene: NA; J gene: TRBJ2-7; CDR3 protein: CAIGDQTYEQYF; CDR3 DNA: TGTGCCATAGGCGACCAAACCTACGAGCAGTACTTC
clone size: many; V gene: TRBV4-1; D gene: TRBD1; J gene: TRBJ2-3; CDR3 protein: CASSPQGQITDTQYF; CDR3 DNA: TGCGCCAGCAGCCCCCAGGGACAGATAACAGATACGCAGTATTTT
clone size: few; V gene: TRBV24-1; D gene: NA; J gene: TRBJ1-1; CDR3 protein: CATSEGGTEAFF; CDR3 DNA: TGTGCCACCAGTGAGGGAGGCACTGAAGCTTTCTTT
clone size: NA; V gene: TRBV11-2; D gene: TRBD2; J gene: TRBJ2-3; CDR3 protein: CASSPWGSSGGPSTDTQYF; CDR3 DNA: TGTGCCAGCAGCCCCTGGGGGTCTAGCGGGGGCCCCAGCACAGATACGCAGTATTTT
clone size: few; V gene: TRBV24-1; D gene: TRBD1; J gene: TRBJ2-7; CDR3 protein: CATSAPGQGLYEQYF; CDR3 DNA: TGTGCCACCAGTGCTCCCGGACAGGGCCTATACGAGCAGTACTTC
clone size: few; V gene: TRBV6-2/TRBV6-3; D gene: TRBD1; J gene: TRBJ1-5; CDR3 protein: CASSYVDRINQPQHF; CDR3 DNA: TGTGCCAGCAGTTACGTGGACAGGATCAATCAGCCCCAGCATTTT
clone size: few; V gene: TRBV27; D gene: TRBD2; J gene: TRBJ2-5; CDR3 protein: CASIRLAGAETQYF; CDR3 DNA: TGTGCCAGCATTCGACTAGCGGGAGCGGAGACCCAGTACTTC
clone size: few; V gene: TRBV6-5; D gene: NA; J gene: TRBJ2-7; CDR3 protein: CASSYSGTTLEEQYF; CDR3 DNA: TGTGCCAGCAGTTACTCAGGGACGACCTTGGAAGAGCAGTACTTC
clone size: few; V gene: TRBV11-3; D gene: NA; J gene: TRBJ2-4; CDR3 protein: CASSLDGDIQYF; CDR3 DNA: TGTGCCAGCAGCTTAGATGGGGACATTCAGTACTTC
clone size: NA; V gene: TRBV11-2; D gene: NA; J gene: TRBJ2-1; CDR3 protein: CASSLVPTSGQFF; CDR3 DNA: TGTGCCAGCAGCTTAGTCCCTACTTCGGGGCAGTTCTTC
clone size: NA; V gene: TRBV20-1; D gene: NA; J gene: TRBJ2-7; CDR3 protein: CSADGGQYSSYEQYF; CDR3 DNA: TGCAGTGCCGACGGAGGACAGTACAGCTCCTACGAGCAGTACTTC